The following is a T cell receptor beta chain sequence with its context. This sample stems from a study of cytomegalovirus exposure and HLA in healthy donors. Clones were read by immunoSEQ multiplex PCR, and TCRdb kept only the in-frame ones, dropping some. The sample has around 200,000 clones, roughly 80% seen once. Losses at the gene ends were 4 bases for V and 0 bases for J; bases not matched to a gene: 15. Germline V lookup: CDR1 LGHNA, CDR2 YNFKEQ. The CDR3 has 19 amino acids. The chain couples TRBV4-2 to TRBJ2-3; 8 positions agree with TRBD2. Sample: PBMCs. The receptor was isolated from a woman between 18 and 30 years old in good health and CMV-seropositive. CDR3 amino acids: CASSPQALAGFASTDTQYF. In nucleotides, the CDR3 is TGTGCCAGCAGCCCGCAGGCCTTAGCGGGGTTCGCTAGCACAGATACGCAGTATTTT.